This record concerns one T cell receptor (beta chain) sequence. Its specificity is not known. This CDR3 contains 14 residues. V was shortened by 0 bases and J by 3 bases, with 9 bases between the two germline ends. Per the germline V gene, CDR1 is SGDLS and CDR2 is YYNGEE. Profiling relied on immunoSEQ multiplex PCR, and the TCRdb table lists in-frame clones only, not all of them. The sample holds more than 90,000 clones; 75% to 90% are singletons and the top ten take under 8%. These data are taken from a study of PD-1 blockade in classical Hodgkin lymphoma. Whole-study results and caveats: Before treatment, complete responders showed about the same diversity as newly diagnosed patients.

Each and every patient relapsed after autologous stem cell transplantation, and patients got differing brentuximab vedotin exposure. The rearrangement uses TRBV9 and TRBJ1-2; D gene unclear. The clonotype was recovered from a human donor with classical Hodgkin lymphoma. Sequenced material: peripheral blood mononuclear cells (PBMCs), taken before the second cycle of nivolumab. CDR3 residues: CASSVDTSYYGYTF. CDR3 sequence (DNA): TGTGCCAGCAGCGTAGATACGTCCTACTATGGCTACACCTTC.